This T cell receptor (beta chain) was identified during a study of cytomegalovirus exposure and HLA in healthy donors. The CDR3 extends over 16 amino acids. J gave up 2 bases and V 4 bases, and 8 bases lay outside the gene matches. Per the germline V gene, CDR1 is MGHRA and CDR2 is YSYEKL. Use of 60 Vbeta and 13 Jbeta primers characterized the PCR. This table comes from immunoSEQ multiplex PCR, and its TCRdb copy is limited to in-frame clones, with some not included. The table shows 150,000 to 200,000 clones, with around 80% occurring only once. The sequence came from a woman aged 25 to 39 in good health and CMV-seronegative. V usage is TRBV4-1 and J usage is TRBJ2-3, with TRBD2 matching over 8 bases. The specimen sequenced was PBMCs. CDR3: CASSPRELAATDTQYF. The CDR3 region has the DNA TGCGCCAGCAGCCCGCGGGAACTAGCGGCCACAGATACGCAGTATTTT.